Presented here are 18 T cell receptor beta chains from one specimen sequenced in a study of blood T cells in healthy people across ages. The use of a sample-barcoded 5' primer and a J-beta primer mix characterized a second PCR of about 7 to 12 cycles. A single record per CDR3 protein comes from TCRdb applying MiXCR to the 5' RACE reads. Here the sample spans approximately 1,000,000 distinct CDR3 sequences, 40% to 50% being singletons. Material for sequencing was blood. These receptors were obtained from a woman aged 55-75 years in good health.

On this clonotype: At one end the junction does not follow the germline gene, possibly because of a read error. The V gene is TRBV7-9, the J gene TRBJ2-5, with D hard to call. The CDR3 is 13 amino acids. Germline values: CDR1 SEHNR, CDR2 FQNEAQ (reference sequence). CDR3 nucleotides: TGTGCCAGCGGCTTATCACTGCAAGAGACCCAGTACTTC. This encodes CASGLSLQETQYF.

This clonotype was found once. A much larger clone differs by one base, so this may be a read error. The J gene is TRBJ2-1, the V gene TRBV11-2; D gene uncertain. The J call may be incorrect, as the DNA end agrees better with TRBJ2-7. Germline assignment: CDR1 SGHAT and CDR2 FQNNGV. The CDR3 sequence is 17 residues long. The CDR3 here is CASSLKARPAAYNEQYF. DNA of the CDR3: TGTGCCAGCAGCCTAAAGGCCCGTCCGGCCGCCTACAATGAGCAGTACTTC.

The chain couples TRBV15 to TRBJ1-2; the D is unclear. The CDR3 totals 16 residues. V lost 4 bases to trimming and J lost 5 bases, with 20 bases between them. Germline-derived CDR1 and CDR2 are LNHNV and YYDKDF (reference sequence). CDR3 in amino acids: CATSTRRRLGSYGYTF. The DNA of the CDR3 is TGTGCCACCAGCACACGGCGTCGCCTAGGTTCGTATGGCTACACCTTC.

This clonotype appeared once. The chain is built from TRBV11-2 and TRBJ2-1; D gene ambiguous. The CDR3 runs to 15 residues. In germline, CDR1 is SGHAT, CDR2 FQNNGV. Trimming stripped 0 bases from V and 3 bases from J, with 9 bases between. The CDR3 sequence is CASSLDILGYNEQFF. The CDR3, as DNA: TGTGCCAGCAGCTTAGATATTTTGGGCTACAATGAGCAGTTCTTC.

This clonotype showed up just a few times. This chain connects TRBV6-5 to TRBJ1-2; 7 bases are a match to TRBD1. With V trimmed by 4 bases and J by 3 bases, 2 bases remained unmatched. Per the germline V gene, CDR1 is MNHEY and CDR2 is SVGAGI. CDR3 length equals 13 residues. CDR3 DNA: TGTGCCAGCAGTTCCGGGACAGACTATGGCTACACCTTC. Translation: CASSSGTDYGYTF.

This clonotype was seen once. This chain uses TRBV12-3 or TRBV12-4 with TRBJ1-6; D is undetermined. This CDR3 has 17 residues. The V and J ends lost 1 base and 0 bases respectively, with 10 bases between them. CDR3 residues: CASSLGPRSSYNSPLHF. The CDR3 DNA sequence: TGTGCCAGCAGTTTAGGCCCCCGGAGCTCCTATAATTCACCCCTCCACTTT.

Only a few counts were recorded for this clonotype. The rearrangement joins TRBV7-9 to TRBJ2-7; 11 bases line up with TRBD1. V trimming: 1 base; J trimming: 4 bases; junction bases outside the gene matches: 9. Germline CDR1 is SEHNR and CDR2 is FQNEAQ (reference sequence). The CDR3 has 17 residues. CDR3 DNA sequence: TGTGCCAGCAGCTTAGATCGGGACAGGGGGGTTCTATACGAGCAGTACTTC. Translating gives CASSLDRDRGVLYEQYF.

As for this clonotype: A much larger clone differs by one base, so this may be a read error. The V gene is TRBV7-2, the J gene TRBJ2-5; 11 nucleotides line up with TRBD2. The junction had 14 bases not matched to a gene; V was cut back by 6 bases and J by 11 bases. Germline assignment: CDR1 SGHTA and CDR2 FQGNSA. CDR3 size: 15 residues. CDR3 region: CASSPTSGSFNEQYF. CDR3 DNA: TGTGCCAGCAGTCCCACTAGCGGGAGTTTCAATGAGCAGTACTTC.

J is TRBJ2-7 and V is TRBV6-5; TRBD2 aligns across 10 bases. V lost 5 bases to trimming and J lost 0 bases; unmatched junction nucleotides: 4. The germline CDR1 and CDR2 sequences are MNHEY and SVGAGI. The CDR3 has 15 amino acids. DNA of the CDR3: TGTGCCAGCAGTGCTAGCGGGAGTAGCTCCTACGAGCAGTACTTC. It is translated as CASSASGSSSYEQYF.

J is TRBJ2-1 and V is TRBV20-1; 10 bases align to TRBD2. The J segment lost 6 bases and the V segment lost 3 bases, leaving 8 bases of the junction unmatched. CDR3 length equals 15 residues. Looked up from germline, CDR1 is DFQATT and CDR2 is SNEGSKA (reference sequence). The CDR3 DNA reads TGCAGTGCTAGCCTTCTAGCGGGGGTCCTCAATGAGCAGTTCTTC. Translating it yields CSASLLAGVLNEQFF.

This clonotype came up a few times. V usage is TRBV29-1 and J usage is TRBJ2-4; D uncertain. This CDR3 contains 13 residues. Trimming took 2 bases from V and 6 from J, leaving 11 bases between them. Per the germline V gene, CDR1 is SQVTM and CDR2 is ANQGSEA. The CDR3 DNA is TGCAGCGTTGAATCAGGTTTTGTAAACATTCAGTACTTC. This codes for CSVESGFVNIQYF.

This chain connects TRBV6-1 to TRBJ2-5; D unclear. The CDR3 contains 15 residues. Trimming removed 2 bases from V and 1 base from J, with 11 bases in between. Germline CDR1 and CDR2: MNHNS and SASEGT. CDR3 amino acids: CASSERRLFQETQYF. CDR3 DNA: TGTGCCAGCAGTGAAAGAAGGCTGTTCCAAGAGACCCAGTACTTC.

This chain uses TRBV27 with TRBJ2-1, with TRBD1 matching 8 bases. Trimming removed 3 bases from V and 6 bases from J; junction bases left unmatched: 13. This CDR3 is 17 amino acids long. Germline CDR1 and CDR2: MNHEY and SMNVEV (reference sequence). CDR3 DNA: TGTGCCAGCAGTTTTTACCGCGGGACAGGAGGCGGCAATGAGCAGTTCTTC. The encoded protein is CASSFYRGTGGGNEQFF.

Only a few counts were recorded for this clonotype. The rearrangement joins TRBV11-2 to TRBJ2-3; TRBD2 agrees at 10 bases. Per germline, CDR1 SGHAT and CDR2 FQNNGV. The CDR3 is 16 residues long. V lost 5 bases to trimming and J lost 0 bases; unmatched junction nucleotides: 5. CDR3 region: CASSPLAGVSTDTQYF. The CDR3 coding sequence is TGTGCCAGCAGCCCCCTAGCGGGAGTTAGCACAGATACGCAGTATTTT. The full variable domain, rest sourced from reference TRBV11-2 and TRBJ2-3, is EAGVAQSPRYKIIEKRQSVAFWCNPISGHATLYWYQQILGQGPKLLIQFQNNGVVDDSQLPKDRFSAERLKGVDSTLKIQPAKLEDSAVYLCASSPLAGVSTDTQYFGPGTRLTVL.

The gene calls are TRBV10-3 and TRBJ2-7, with D uncertain. The ends were cut back, 6 bases at V and 4 bases at J, with 13 bases in the middle. The germline V gene has CDR1 ENHRY and CDR2 SYGVKD. The CDR3 sequence is 13 residues long. In DNA form, the CDR3 reads TGTGCCATCAGCCTTGGACCCGTGTACGAGCAGTACTTC. Translated, it gives CAISLGPVYEQYF.

This clonotype has just a few counts. The chain couples TRBV28 to TRBJ2-1; D remains ambiguous. Per the germline V gene, CDR1 is MDHEN and CDR2 is SYDVKM. This CDR3 has 12 residues. V was clipped by 8 bases and J by 12 bases, with 17 bases between them. The CDR3 here is CASGSGPAVQFF. The CDR3 region has the DNA TGTGCCAGCGGCTCGGGCCCCGCTGTGCAGTTCTTC.

The chain couples TRBV3-1 to TRBJ1-1; D not resolved. V lost 7 bases, J lost 5 bases, and 20 bases lay in between. The CDR3 sequence is 15 residues long. Germline V gene data show CDR1 as LGHDT and CDR2 as YNNKEL (reference sequence). CDR3 sequence reads: CASTLTSGRRTEAFF. The CDR3, as DNA: TGTGCCAGCACCCTTACCTCGGGGAGGAGAACTGAAGCTTTCTTT. The whole variable domain, remainder taken from reference TRBV3-1 and TRBJ1-1, is DTAVSQTPKYLVTQMGNDKSIKCEQNLGHDTMYWYKQDSKKFLKIMFSYNNKELIINETVPNRFSPKSPDKAHLNLHINSLELGDSAVYFCASTLTSGRRTEAFFGQGTRLTVV.

This clonotype has only a few counts. The V call is TRBV20-1, the J call TRBJ2-1; 11 bases agree with TRBD2. V was pared by 3 bases and J by 3 bases, with 4 bases of the junction left unmatched. This CDR3 is built from 15 residues. CDR1 is DFQATT, CDR2 SNEGSKA, per germline (reference sequence). The DNA for the CDR3 is TGCAGTGCTAGCCCGACTAGCGGGGACTACAATGAGCAGTTCTTC. Translating it yields CSASPTSGDYNEQFF.